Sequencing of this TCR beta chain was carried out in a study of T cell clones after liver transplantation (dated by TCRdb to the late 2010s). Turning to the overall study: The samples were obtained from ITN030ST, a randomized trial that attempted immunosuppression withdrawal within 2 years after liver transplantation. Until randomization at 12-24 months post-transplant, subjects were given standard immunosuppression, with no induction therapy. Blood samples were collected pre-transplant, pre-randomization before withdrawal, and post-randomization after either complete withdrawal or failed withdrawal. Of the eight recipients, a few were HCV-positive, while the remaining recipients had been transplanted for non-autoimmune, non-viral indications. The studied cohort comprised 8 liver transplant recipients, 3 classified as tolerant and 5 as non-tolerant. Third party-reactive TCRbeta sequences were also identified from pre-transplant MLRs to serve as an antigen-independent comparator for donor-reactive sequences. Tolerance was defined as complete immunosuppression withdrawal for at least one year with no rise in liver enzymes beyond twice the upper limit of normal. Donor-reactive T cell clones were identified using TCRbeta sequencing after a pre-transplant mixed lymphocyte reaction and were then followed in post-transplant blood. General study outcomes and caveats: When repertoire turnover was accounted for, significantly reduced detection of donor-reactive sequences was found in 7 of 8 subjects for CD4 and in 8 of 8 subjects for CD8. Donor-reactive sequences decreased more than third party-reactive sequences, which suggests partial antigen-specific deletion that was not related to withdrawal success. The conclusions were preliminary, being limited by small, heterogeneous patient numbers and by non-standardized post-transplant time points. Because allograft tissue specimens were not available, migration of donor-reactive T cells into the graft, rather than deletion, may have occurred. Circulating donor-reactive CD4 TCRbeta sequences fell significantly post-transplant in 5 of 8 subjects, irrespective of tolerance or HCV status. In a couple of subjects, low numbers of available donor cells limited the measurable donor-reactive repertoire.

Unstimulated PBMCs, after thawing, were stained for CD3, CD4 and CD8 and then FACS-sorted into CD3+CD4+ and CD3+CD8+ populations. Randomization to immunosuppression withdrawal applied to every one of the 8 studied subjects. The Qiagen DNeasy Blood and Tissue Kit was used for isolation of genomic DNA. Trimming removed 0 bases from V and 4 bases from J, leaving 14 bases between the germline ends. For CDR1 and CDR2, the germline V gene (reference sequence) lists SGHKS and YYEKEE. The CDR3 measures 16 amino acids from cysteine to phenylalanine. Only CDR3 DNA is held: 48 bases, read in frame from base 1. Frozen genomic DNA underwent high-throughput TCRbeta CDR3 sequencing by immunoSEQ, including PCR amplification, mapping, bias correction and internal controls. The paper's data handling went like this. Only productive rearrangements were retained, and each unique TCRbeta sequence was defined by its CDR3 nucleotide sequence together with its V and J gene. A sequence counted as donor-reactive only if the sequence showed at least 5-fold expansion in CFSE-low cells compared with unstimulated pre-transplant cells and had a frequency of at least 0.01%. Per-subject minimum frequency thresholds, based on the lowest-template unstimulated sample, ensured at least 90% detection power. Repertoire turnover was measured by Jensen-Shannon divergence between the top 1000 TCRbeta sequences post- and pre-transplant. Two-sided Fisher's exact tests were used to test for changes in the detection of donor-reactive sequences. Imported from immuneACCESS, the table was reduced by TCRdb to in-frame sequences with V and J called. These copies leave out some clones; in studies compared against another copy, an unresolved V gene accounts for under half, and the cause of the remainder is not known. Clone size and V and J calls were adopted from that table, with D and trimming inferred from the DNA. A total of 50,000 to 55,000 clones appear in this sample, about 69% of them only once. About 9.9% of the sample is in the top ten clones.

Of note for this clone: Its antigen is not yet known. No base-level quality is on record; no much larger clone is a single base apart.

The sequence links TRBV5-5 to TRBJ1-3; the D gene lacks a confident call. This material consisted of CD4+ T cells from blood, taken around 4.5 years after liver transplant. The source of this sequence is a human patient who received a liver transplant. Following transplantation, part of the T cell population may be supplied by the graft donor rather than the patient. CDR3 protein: CASSLAAMGSGNTIYF. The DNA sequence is TGTGCCAGCAGCTTGGCCGCTATGGGGTCCGGAAACACCATATATTTT.